The next 27 T cell receptor beta chains were all read from a single sample in a study of blood T cell repertoires in COVID-19. Using immunoSEQ multiplex PCR, the repertoire was profiled, and TCRdb retains in-frame clones only, with some absent. The sample records 250,000 or so clones, around 87% being singletons. Sequenced input: peripheral blood. The receptors were gathered from a woman aged 40 to 49 who had recovered from COVID-19.

The chain has TRBV6-1 and TRBJ2-2, with D possibly TRBD1 on 5 matching bases. V shed 2 bases and J shed 5 bases, with 21 bases lying between them. Germline V gives CDR1 MNHNS, CDR2 SASEGT. The CDR3 loop spans 18 amino acids. CDR3 sequence: CASSERLQVITETGELFF. The CDR3 nucleotides are TGTGCCAGCAGTGAACGGTTACAGGTTATCACAGAGACCGGGGAGCTGTTTTTT.

This chain joins TRBV7-2 and TRBJ1-4, with 8 bases aligning to TRBD1. The germline CDR1 and CDR2 sequences are SGHTA and FQGNSA. The CDR3 consists of 14 residues. J gave up 8 bases and V 5 bases, and 7 bases lay outside the gene matches. The CDR3 sequence is CASSPGTGLEKLFF. The DNA of the CDR3 is TGTGCCAGCAGCCCAGGGACAGGATTAGAAAAACTGTTTTTT.

This clone has just one count. This chain connects TRBV11-3 to TRBJ2-7, with D maybe TRBD1 (6 bases). This CDR3 region has 14 residues. Germline lookup yields CDR1 SGHNT and CDR2 YENEEA. V lost 7 bases and J 0 bases, leaving 13 bases between the germline ends. The CDR3 sequence is CASKQGRNSYEQYF. Written as DNA, the CDR3 is TGTGCCAGCAAACAGGGCAGGAACTCCTACGAGCAGTACTTC.

This chain uses TRBV19 with TRBJ2-1; D possibly corresponds to TRBD2 (5 bases). The CDR3 has 15 amino acids. Germline assignment: CDR1 LNHDA and CDR2 SQIVND (reference sequence). V was pared by 3 bases and J by 4 bases, with 13 bases between. CDR3 in amino acids: CASSISPGSYNEQFF. CDR3 coding DNA: TGTGCCAGTAGTATCTCCCCGGGAAGTTACAATGAGCAGTTCTTC.

As DNA, the CDR3 is TGTGCCAGCAGCCCGCGGCTCGGAACTGAAGCTTTCTTT. It codes for CASSPRLGTEAFF. The genes are TRBV14 and TRBJ1-1; D is undetermined. Between the trimmed V and J ends, which lost 4 bases and 5 bases, there was a span of 11 bases. The CDR3 length is 13 residues. Germline V lookup: CDR1 SGHDN, CDR2 FVKESK.

V gene TRBV6-6 combines with J gene TRBJ1-1; weak D call: TRBD1 (5 bases). The CDR3 sequence is 14 residues long. V was clipped by 0 bases and J by 3 bases, with 8 bases between them. The germline V gene has CDR1 MNHNY and CDR2 SVGAGI (reference sequence). The CDR3 reads CASSYSGGDTEAFF. In nucleotides, the CDR3 is TGTGCCAGCAGTTACTCGGGGGGTGACACTGAAGCTTTCTTT.

The rearrangement links TRBV6-1 to TRBJ2-7; TRBD1 matches 8 bases. This CDR3 is 16 amino acids long. CDR1 MNHNS and CDR2 SASEGT come from the germline V gene. With V trimmed by 2 bases and J by 1 base, 7 bases remained unmatched. The CDR3 coding sequence is TGTGCCAGCAGTGAACCTAGGACAGGGAATTCCTACGAGCAGTACTTC. It translates to CASSEPRTGNSYEQYF.

This clone was recorded a few times. The V call is TRBV4-1, the J call TRBJ1-5; D uncertain. The CDR3 is 15 residues long. V lost 1 base and J 2 bases, leaving 9 bases between the germline ends. Per the germline V gene, CDR1 is MGHRA and CDR2 is YSYEKL. The CDR3 spells CASSQGHGGNQPQHF. The CDR3 nucleotides read TGCGCCAGCAGCCAAGGTCACGGTGGCAATCAGCCCCAGCATTTT.

The chain links TRBV4-3 to TRBJ1-2; 9 bases are a match to TRBD1. CDR1 is LGHNA, CDR2 YSLEER, per germline. V was pared by 1 base and J by 5 bases, with 8 bases of the junction left unmatched. CDR3 length: 16 residues. The CDR3 DNA reads TGCGCCAGCAGCCAAGCCTTACAGGGGGCTTATTATGGCTACACCTTC. Translation: CASSQALQGAYYGYTF.

V gene TRBV11-3 combines with J gene TRBJ2-1; 8 nucleotides agree with TRBD2. This CDR3 has 14 amino acids. Germline CDR1 SGHNT, CDR2 YENEEA. The V and J ends lost 3 bases and 4 bases, in that order; junction bases with no gene match: 2. DNA of the CDR3: TGTGCCAGCAGCTTGCGGGGGGCGTACAATGAGCAGTTCTTC. Translated, it gives CASSLRGAYNEQFF.

As concerns this clone: Other DNA sequences of this sample code for an identical CDR3. The chain has TRBV2 and TRBJ1-3; 7 bases agree with TRBD1. Unmatched junction bases numbered 5, after V lost 9 bases and J lost 0 bases. Germline-derived CDR1 and CDR2 are SNHLY and FYNNEI. This CDR3 is built from 14 residues. This CDR3 reads CASRRDSSGNTIYF. DNA of the CDR3: TGTGCCAGTCGACGGGACAGCTCTGGAAACACCATATATTTT.

V usage is TRBV6-1 and J usage is TRBJ1-6; D gene unclear. The CDR3 runs 16 residues. V shed 0 bases and J shed 2 bases, with 8 bases lying between them. Germline CDR1 reads MNHNS; CDR2 reads SASEGT. DNA for the CDR3: TGTGCCAGCAGTGAAGCGAACAGAGCCTATAATTCACCCCTCCACTTT. Its protein product is CASSEANRAYNSPLHF.

This rearrangement joins TRBV6-5 to TRBJ2-7; D gene ambiguous. The V end lost 7 bases, the J end lost 3 bases, and 13 bases lay between the germline ends. CDR3 length: 13 amino acids. Looked up from germline, CDR1 is MNHEY and CDR2 is SVGAGI. In DNA, the CDR3 is TGTGCCAGCAATCACCAGGTCGGCTACGAGCAGTACTTC. Translated, it gives CASNHQVGYEQYF.

This chain links TRBV19 with TRBJ2-7; 7 bases align to TRBD1. The J segment lost 2 bases and the V segment lost 4 bases, leaving 5 bases of the junction unmatched. The CDR3 covers 14 residues. CDR1 LNHDA and CDR2 SQIVND come from the germline V gene (reference sequence). The CDR3 is CASSTDRATYEQYF. CDR3 nucleotides: TGTGCCAGTAGTACCGACAGGGCTACCTACGAGCAGTACTTC.

The genes are TRBV27 and TRBJ2-1; 9 bases are a match to TRBD2. With 3 bases clipped from V and 6 bases from J, the junction kept 12 bases outside the gene matches. This CDR3 spans 17 amino acids. The germline CDR1 and CDR2 sequences are MNHEY and SMNVEV (reference sequence). CDR3 in DNA: TGTGCCAGCAGTTTTGTAGCGGGGGTCGTAGTAGGCAATGAGCAGTTCTTC. It is translated as CASSFVAGVVVGNEQFF.

V and J are TRBV9 and TRBJ2-7; 13 bases align to TRBD2. Germline values: CDR1 SGDLS, CDR2 YYNGEE. Germline trimming cut 4 bases from V and 4 bases from J; bases unmatched to any gene: 5. The CDR3 contains 15 residues. CDR3 loop: CASSLGTSGVYEQYF. The CDR3, as DNA: TGTGCCAGCAGCCTCGGGACTAGCGGGGTTTACGAGCAGTACTTC.

This clone showed up just once. This chain uses TRBV5-1 with TRBJ2-3; D not certain. Between the trimmed V and J ends, which lost 4 bases and 4 bases, there was a span of 16 bases. Germline-derived CDR1 and CDR2 are SGHRS and YFSETQ. The CDR3 runs 15 residues. The CDR3 sequence: CASSATPGIADTQYF. The CDR3 nucleotides read TGCGCCAGCAGCGCGACACCAGGTATCGCAGATACGCAGTATTTT.

The genes are TRBV2 and TRBJ2-4, with TRBD2 as a possible D gene (6 bases). The germline V and J ends were trimmed by 6 bases and 8 bases, with 20 bases remaining between them. Germline CDR1 and CDR2: SNHLY and FYNNEI. There are 15 residues in the CDR3. Written as DNA, the CDR3 is TGTGCCAGCAGAAGGCAGGGTGGTAGGGAGGACATTCAGTACTTC. It translates to CASRRQGGREDIQYF.

This clone was found once. This rearrangement joins TRBV7-8 to TRBJ1-6; D is unclear. The CDR3 is made up of 14 amino acids. V lost 5 bases and J 6 bases, leaving 11 bases between the germline ends. Germline assignment: CDR1 SGHVS and CDR2 FQNEAQ. CDR3 DNA sequence: TGTGCCAGCAGCCCCCCGGTTGCTAATTCACCCCTCCACTTT. Protein: CASSPPVANSPLHF.

The J gene is TRBJ1-5, the V gene TRBV5-1; unclear D gene. Between the trimmed V and J ends, which lost 3 bases and 5 bases, there was a span of 9 bases. Germline CDR1 and CDR2: SGHRS and YFSETQ. The CDR3 runs to 13 residues. CDR3 nucleotides: TGCGCCAGCAGCTCGCCCTACCATCAGCCCCAGCATTTT. This codes for CASSSPYHQPQHF.

The CDR3 here is CSVEEGAGDYTQYF. The CDR3 DNA follows: TGCAGCGTTGAAGAGGGAGCGGGGGACTATACGCAGTATTTT. V usage is TRBV29-1 and J usage is TRBJ2-3; 8 nucleotides agree with TRBD2. V was pared by 0 bases and J by 7 bases, with 6 bases of the junction left unmatched. The V gene's germline CDR1 is SQVTM and CDR2 ANQGSEA. The CDR3 totals 14 residues.

CDR3 residues: CASSDQGVADTQYF. The CDR3 DNA reads as TGTGCCAGCAGCGACCAAGGGGTGGCAGATACGCAGTATTTT. The rearrangement links TRBV6-2 or TRBV6-3 to TRBJ2-3; D is perhaps TRBD1 (5 bases). V lost 6 bases to trimming and J lost 4 bases, with 14 bases between them. The CDR3 extends over 14 amino acids. Germline lookup yields CDR1 MNHEY and CDR2 SVGEGT.

This chain joins TRBV5-1 and TRBJ2-7; tentative D call: TRBD2 (5 bases). This CDR3 contains 14 residues. CDR1 is SGHRS and CDR2 is YFSETQ in the germline V gene. Trimming took off 4 bases at V and 3 bases at J, with 14 bases between the two ends. The CDR3 DNA reads TGCGCCAGCAGCCGAGGGAGCAACAACTACGAGCAGTACTTC. Translated, it gives CASSRGSNNYEQYF.

V gene TRBV6-1 combines with J gene TRBJ2-7, with D tentatively TRBD2 (6 bases). Trimming stripped 3 bases from V and 3 bases from J, with 18 bases between. Germline V gene lookup returns CDR1 MNHNS and CDR2 SASEGT. CDR3 length: 16 amino acids. CDR3 loop: CASSEGPTEGYYEQYF. Written as DNA, the CDR3 is TGTGCCAGCAGTGAGGGACCGACGGAGGGTTACTACGAGCAGTACTTC.

This clone was seen a few times. This chain joins TRBV25-1 and TRBJ1-2; D unclear. Germline V CDR1 and CDR2: MGHDK, SYGVNS. V dropped 0 bases and J dropped 4 bases, with 6 bases sitting between them. CDR3 size: 13 residues. CDR3 loop: CASSEYSVYGYTF. The CDR3 coding sequence is TGTGCCAGCAGTGAATACAGCGTCTATGGCTACACCTTC.

Written as DNA, the CDR3 is TGTGCCAGCAGCTTAGATGGGACAGGGGGCTACTATGGCTACACCTTC. Translating it yields CASSLDGTGGYYGYTF. This chain connects TRBV7-2 to TRBJ1-2; TRBD1 agrees at 12 bases. V lost 1 base and J lost 3; bases outside the gene matches: 3. Germline V lookup: CDR1 SGHTA, CDR2 FQGNSA. This CDR3 region has 16 residues. The variable domain in full, completed from reference TRBV7-2 and TRBJ1-2, reads GAGVSQSPSNKVTEKGKDVELRCDPISGHTALYWYRQSLGQGLEFLIYFQGNSAPDKSGLPSDRFSAERTGGSVSTLTIQRTQQEDSAVYLCASSLDGTGGYYGYTFGSGTRLTVV.

The rearrangement joins TRBV4-3 to TRBJ2-5, with 7 bases aligning to TRBD1. The CDR3 spans 15 residues. The V and J ends lost 0 bases and 2 bases, in that order; junction bases with no gene match: 3. CDR1 and CDR2 from the germline V gene are LGHNA and YSLEER. The DNA of the CDR3 is TGCGCCAGCAGCCAAGAGACGGGACAGCAAGAGACCCAGTACTTC. Amino acid sequence: CASSQETGQQETQYF.